This TCR beta chain comes out of a study of PD-1 blockade in classical Hodgkin lymphoma. Sequencing used immunoSEQ multiplex PCR; TCRdb keeps in-frame clones, though not all of them. The sample has about 36,000 clones; around 89% are singletons. This sample's time point: newly diagnosed, previously untreated cHL patient sample. Magnetic negative selection of thawed PBMCs was the method by which CD4+ T cells were purified. V was clipped by 0 bases and J by 0 bases, with 14 bases between them. Germline V gene data show CDR1 as SNHLY and CDR2 as FYNNEI. The CDR3 has 18 amino acids. The chain recombines TRBV2 with TRBJ2-2; D not certain. The clonotype originates from a human donor with classical Hodgkin lymphoma. Material: CD4+ T cells from blood. In nucleotides, the CDR3 is TGTGCCAGCAGTGAAGCTGTGGGCAGACGGACGAACACCGGGGAGCTGTTTTTT. Translation: CASSEAVGRRTNTGELFF.